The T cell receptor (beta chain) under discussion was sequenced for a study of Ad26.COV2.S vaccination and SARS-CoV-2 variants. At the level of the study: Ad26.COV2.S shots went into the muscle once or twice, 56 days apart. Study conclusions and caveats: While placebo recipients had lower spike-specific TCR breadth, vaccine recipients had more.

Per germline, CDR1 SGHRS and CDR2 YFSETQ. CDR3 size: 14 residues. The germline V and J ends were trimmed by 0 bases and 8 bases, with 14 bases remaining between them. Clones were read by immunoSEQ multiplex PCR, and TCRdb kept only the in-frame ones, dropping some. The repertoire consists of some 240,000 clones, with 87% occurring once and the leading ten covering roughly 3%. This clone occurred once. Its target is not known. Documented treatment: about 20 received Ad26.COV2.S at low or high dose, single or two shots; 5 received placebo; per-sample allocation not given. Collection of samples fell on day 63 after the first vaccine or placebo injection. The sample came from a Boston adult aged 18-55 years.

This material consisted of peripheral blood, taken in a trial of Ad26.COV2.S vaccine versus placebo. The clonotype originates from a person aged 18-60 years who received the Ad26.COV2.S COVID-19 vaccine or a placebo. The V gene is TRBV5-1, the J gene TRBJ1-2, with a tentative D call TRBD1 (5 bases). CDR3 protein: CASSLARRDGGYTF. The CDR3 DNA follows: TGCGCCAGCAGCTTGGCCAGAAGGGACGGGGGCTACACCTTC.